This TCR beta chain was obtained from a study of cytomegalovirus exposure and HLA in healthy donors. The overall study: Earlier work reported 100 million or so unique TCR beta sequences from some 170 million T cells. Early released data comprised some 91 million unique TCRs from HLA-typed donors. Study-wide points: Researchers reported from a later analysis that most CMV-associated TCR beta chains appeared HLA-restricted.

The CDR3 is made up of 15 amino acids. Germline values: CDR1 SGHNT, CDR2 YENEEA. V was cut by 4 bases and J by 4 bases, with 13 bases left in between. In regard to this clone: What it recognizes is unknown.

Researchers ran the PCR with 60 Vbeta and 13 Jbeta primers. Here immunoSEQ multiplex PCR was the method, and the copy in TCRdb shows in-frame clones only, minus some. The data contain 99,000 or so clones, nearly 80% of them seen just once; the ten biggest clones take up approximately 1.3%. The specimen was PBMCs. The chain employs TRBV11-3 and TRBJ2-2; maybe TRBD1 (7 bases). The source is a man between 25 and 39 years old in good health and CMV-seronegative. In nucleotides, the CDR3 is TGTGCCAGCAGCTCCCGACAGGGACTCACCGGGGAGCTGTTTTTT. This gives the protein CASSSRQGLTGELFF.